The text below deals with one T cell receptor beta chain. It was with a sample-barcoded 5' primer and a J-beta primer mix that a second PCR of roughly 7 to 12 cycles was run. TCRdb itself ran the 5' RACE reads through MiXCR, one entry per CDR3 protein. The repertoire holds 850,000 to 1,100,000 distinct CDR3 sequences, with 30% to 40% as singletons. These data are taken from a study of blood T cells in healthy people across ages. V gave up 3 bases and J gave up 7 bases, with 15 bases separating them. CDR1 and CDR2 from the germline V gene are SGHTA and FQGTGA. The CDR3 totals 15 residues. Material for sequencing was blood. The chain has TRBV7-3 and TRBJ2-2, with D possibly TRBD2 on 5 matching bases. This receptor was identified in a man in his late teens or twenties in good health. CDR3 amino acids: CASSFGESFGGELFF. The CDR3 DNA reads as TGTGCCAGCAGCTTTGGGGAGTCTTTTGGCGGGGAGCTGTTTTTT.